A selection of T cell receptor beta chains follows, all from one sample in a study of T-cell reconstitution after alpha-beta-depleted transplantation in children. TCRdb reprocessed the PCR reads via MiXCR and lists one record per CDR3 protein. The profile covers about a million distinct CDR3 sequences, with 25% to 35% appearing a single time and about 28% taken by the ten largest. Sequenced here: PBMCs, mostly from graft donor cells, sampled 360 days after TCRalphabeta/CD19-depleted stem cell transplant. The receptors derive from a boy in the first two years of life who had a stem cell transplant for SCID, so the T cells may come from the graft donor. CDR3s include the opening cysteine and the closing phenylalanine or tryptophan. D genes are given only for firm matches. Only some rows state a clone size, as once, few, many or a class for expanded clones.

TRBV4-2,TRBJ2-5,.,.,TGTGCCAGCAGCCAAGATCTCTTGGAGACCCAGTACTTC,CASSQDLLETQYF
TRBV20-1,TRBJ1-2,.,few,TGCAGCGCGGGGGGACTCTATGGCTACACCTTC,CSAGGLYGYTF
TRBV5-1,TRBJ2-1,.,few,TGCGCCAGCAGATACAGGGCTAATCACCTGAGCTCCTACAATGAGCAGTTCTTC,CASRYRANHLSSYNEQFF
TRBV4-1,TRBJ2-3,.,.,TGCGCCAGCAGCCAAACGGGACTCCGACCACCCACAGATACGCAGTATTTT,CASSQTGLRPPTDTQYF
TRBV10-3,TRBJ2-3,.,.,TGTGCCATCAGTGAGTCCGCTAGCACAGATACGCAGTATTTT,CAISESASTDTQYF
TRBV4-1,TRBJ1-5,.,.,TGCGCCAGCAGCCACGAACGGGGGGGGCTAGGCAATCAGCCCCAGCATTTT,CASSHERGGLGNQPQHF
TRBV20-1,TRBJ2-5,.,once,TGCAGTGCTCGAGCCGGGACTGGGAAAGAGACCCAGTACTTC,CSARAGTGKETQYF
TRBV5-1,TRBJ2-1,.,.,TGCGCCAGCAGCTTGGGGGGCATCTATTACAATGAGCAGTTCTTC,CASSLGGIYYNEQFF
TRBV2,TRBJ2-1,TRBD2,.,TGTGCCAGCAACCATATTAGCGGGGCCTCCTACAATGAGCAGTTCTTC,CASNHISGASYNEQFF
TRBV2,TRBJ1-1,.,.,TGTGCCAGCAGTGAAATTGTCGAGACGGAAGCTTTCTTT,CASSEIVETEAFF
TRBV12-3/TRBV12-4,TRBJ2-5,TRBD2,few,TGTGCCAGCAGTTTCGGGCTAGCGGGGGGGATACCCCAAGAGACCCAGTACTTC,CASSFGLAGGIPQETQYF
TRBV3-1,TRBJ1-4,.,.,TGTGCCAGCAGGGGTGGAAATGAAAAACTGTTTTTT,CASRGGNEKLFF
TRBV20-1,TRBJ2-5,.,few,TGCAGTGGACGGACCCCGCTGGGGACCCAGTACTTC,CSGRTPLGTQYF
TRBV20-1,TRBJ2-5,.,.,TGCAGTGCCGCGGGTGCGGGGAAGAAAGAGACCCAGTACTTC,CSAAGAGKKETQYF
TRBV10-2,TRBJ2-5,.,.,TGCGCCAGCAGTGATCTTTCAGGGTACCAAGAGACCCAGTACTTC,CASSDLSGYQETQYF
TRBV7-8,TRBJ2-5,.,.,TGTGCCAGCAGCCCCAGAGAAATACTAGGGGGAGAGACCCAGTACTTC,CASSPREILGGETQYF
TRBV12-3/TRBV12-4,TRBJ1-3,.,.,TGTGCCAGCAGTTCGAACGGGGCGATGAGAGGAAACACCATATATTTT,CASSSNGAMRGNTIYF
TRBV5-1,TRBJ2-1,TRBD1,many,TGCGCCAGCAGCAGCCGACAGGGCTCCTACAATGAGCAGTTCTTC,CASSSRQGSYNEQFF
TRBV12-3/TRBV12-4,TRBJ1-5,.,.,TGTGCCAGCAGTTTTTGGGTCCTGCATCAGCCCCAGCATTTT,CASSFWVLHQPQHF
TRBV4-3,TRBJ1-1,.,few,TGCGCCAGCAGCCAAGATTGGGGGGGCACTGAAGCTTTCTTT,CASSQDWGGTEAFF
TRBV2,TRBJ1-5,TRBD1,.,TGTGCCAGCAGCCCACAGGGGTCGAGTCAGCCCCAGCATTTT,CASSPQGSSQPQHF
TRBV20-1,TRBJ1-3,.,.,TGCAGTGCCCTTAAAGACAGCTCTGGAAACACCATATATTTT,CSALKDSSGNTIYF
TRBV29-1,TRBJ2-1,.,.,TGCAGCGTTGGGCAGAAATTCAACAATGAGCAGTTCTTC,CSVGQKFNNEQFF
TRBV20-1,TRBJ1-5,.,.,TGCAGTGCTAGATCCCCAACAGGGTCGTATCAGCCCCAGCATTTT,CSARSPTGSYQPQHF
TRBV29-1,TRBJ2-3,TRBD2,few,TGCAGCGTCAGGAGCGGGGGGACAGATACGCAGTATTTT,CSVRSGGTDTQYF
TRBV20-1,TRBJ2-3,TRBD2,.,TGCAGTCCTGCAGCGGGGGGGCATCCGGCTACAGATACGCAGTATTTT,CSPAAGGHPATDTQYF
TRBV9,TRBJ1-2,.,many,TGTGCCAGCAGCCCCCAGGGCAGGGCCTATGGCTACACCTTC,CASSPQGRAYGYTF
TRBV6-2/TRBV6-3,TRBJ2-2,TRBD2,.,TGTGCCAGCAGTTACACTCCGGGACTAGCAGACACCGGGGAGCTGTTTTTT,CASSYTPGLADTGELFF
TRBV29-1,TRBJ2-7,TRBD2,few,TGCAGCGTAACTCCGGGACTAGCGGGAGACTACGAGCAGTACTTC,CSVTPGLAGDYEQYF
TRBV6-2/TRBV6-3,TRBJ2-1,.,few,TGTGCCAGCAGAGGCACTAGGATCTCCTACAATGAGCAGTTCTTC,CASRGTRISYNEQFF
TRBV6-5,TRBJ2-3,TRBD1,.,TGTGCCAGCAGTTACACCCCAGGGACAGGGACCATGGATACGCAGTATTTT,CASSYTPGTGTMDTQYF
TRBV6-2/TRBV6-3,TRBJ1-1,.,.,TGTGCCAGCAGTTACTCGATCTTAGGTGGAACTGAAGCTTTCTTT,CASSYSILGGTEAFF
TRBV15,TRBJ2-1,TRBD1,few,TGTGCCACCAGCAGATACAGGGGCGTTGCCTACAATGAGCAGTTCTTC,CATSRYRGVAYNEQFF
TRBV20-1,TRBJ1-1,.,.,TGCAGTGCTAGAGGACCGGGGGGGAACACTGAAGCTTTCTTT,CSARGPGGNTEAFF
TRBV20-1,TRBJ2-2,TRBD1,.,TGCAGTGCTAGAGTAGTCGGAGCGGGGACAGGGGTGGCCGGGGAGCTGTTTTTT,CSARVVGAGTGVAGELFF
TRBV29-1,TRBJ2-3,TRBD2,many,TGCAGCGCGAGACTAGCGGGGGGGCCGAATACGCAGTATTTT,CSARLAGGPNTQYF
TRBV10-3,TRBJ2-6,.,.,TGTGCCATCAGTGAGTCGGGCAGCCGCTCTGGGGCCAACGTCCTGACTTTC,CAISESGSRSGANVLTF
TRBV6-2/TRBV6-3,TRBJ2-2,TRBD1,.,TGTGCCAGCAGTTACCCCTTTCCCGGGACAGAAGAACTCACCGGGGAGCTGTTTTTT,CASSYPFPGTEELTGELFF
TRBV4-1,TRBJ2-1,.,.,TGCGCCAGCAGCCAAGGACAGTATCCTTCCAATGAGCAGTTCTTC,CASSQGQYPSNEQFF
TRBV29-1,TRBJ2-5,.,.,TGCAGCGTTGAAGAGTCCCGGCGGGCCCAGTACTTC,CSVEESRRAQYF
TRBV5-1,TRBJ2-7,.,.,TGCGCCAGCAGCTTGGAGATGTCTGGGTTGACCTACGAGCAGTACTTC,CASSLEMSGLTYEQYF
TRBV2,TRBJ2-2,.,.,TGTGCCAGCAGTGAAACCGATCCCGCGAACACCGGGGAGCTGTTTTTT,CASSETDPANTGELFF
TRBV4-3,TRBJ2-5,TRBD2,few,TGCGCCAGCAGCCAAGTGCTAACTAGCGGGGGGGCCCTGGAGACCCAGTACTTC,CASSQVLTSGGALETQYF
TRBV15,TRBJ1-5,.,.,TGTGCCACCAGCCTCCAATCGACAGGAAATCAGCCCCAGCATTTT,CATSLQSTGNQPQHF
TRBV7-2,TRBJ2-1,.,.,TGTGCCAGCAGCTTAGCGGGGGGGCACGATGAGCAGTTCTTC,CASSLAGGHDEQFF
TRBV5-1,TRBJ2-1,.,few,TGCGCCAGCAGCTTACCTAGTAATGAGCAGTTCTTC,CASSLPSNEQFF
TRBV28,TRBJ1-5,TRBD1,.,TGTGCCAGCAGTTTAGCGCAGGGGGTTCAGCCCCAGCATTTT,CASSLAQGVQPQHF
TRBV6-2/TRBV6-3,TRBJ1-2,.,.,TGTGCCAGCAGTTACCCGGGGGGACTTAACTATGGCTACACCTTC,CASSYPGGLNYGYTF
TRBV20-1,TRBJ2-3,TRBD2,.,TGCAGTGCTAGAGGGGCGCGGGGGAGCACAGATACGCAGTATTTT,CSARGARGSTDTQYF
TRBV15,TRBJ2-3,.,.,TGTGCCACTAAGGGTGCGGGGACCCCCACAGATACGCAGTATTTT,CATKGAGTPTDTQYF
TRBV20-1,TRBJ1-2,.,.,TGCAGTGCTAGACCTAGTCTTCCCTCCTACAGGGTTCGGTACACCTTC,CSARPSLPSYRVRYTF
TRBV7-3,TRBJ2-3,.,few,TGTGCCAGCAGCTTAGTCCCCGGGGCCCACACGCAGTATTTT,CASSLVPGAHTQYF
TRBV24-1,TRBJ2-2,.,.,TGTGCCGCCGGACGGAGGGCCGGGGAGCTGTTTTTT,CAAGRRAGELFF
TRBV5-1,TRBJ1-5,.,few,TGCGCCAGCAGCCGGGGTCCCTACCACAATCAGCCCCAGCATTTT,CASSRGPYHNQPQHF
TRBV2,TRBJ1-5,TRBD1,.,TGTGCCAGCAGTCACGGACAGGGAGGCAATCAGCCCCAGCATTTT,CASSHGQGGNQPQHF
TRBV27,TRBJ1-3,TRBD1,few,TGTGCCAGCAGGCCTGCCGGGACAGGGGGGAACACCATATATTTT,CASRPAGTGGNTIYF
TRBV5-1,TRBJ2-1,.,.,TGCGCCAGCAGCTTGGACTCAAACCAGAATGAGCAGTTCTTC,CASSLDSNQNEQFF
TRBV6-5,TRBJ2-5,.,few,TGTGCCAGCAGTTACGGTGGGCGGCTAGCGTTATCCCAAGAGACCCAGTACTTC,CASSYGGRLALSQETQYF
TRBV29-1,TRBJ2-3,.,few,TGCAGCGTTGAGGTGGGGAGGCTGACAGATACGCAGTATTTT,CSVEVGRLTDTQYF
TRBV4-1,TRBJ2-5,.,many,TGCGCCAGCAGCCAACCTCAACTAGAGGTGGGGGAGACCCAGTACTTC,CASSQPQLEVGETQYF